The T cell receptor (beta chain) under discussion was sequenced for a study of OX40 agonist ivuxolimab in advanced cancers. Looking at the study overall: Ivuxolimab was a fully human IgG2 agonistic monoclonal antibody targeting the costimulatory receptor OX40 (CD134). Among the roughly 50 dose-escalation patients, roughly 20 had hepatocellular carcinoma, roughly 15 melanoma, 9 renal cell carcinoma and 9 head and neck cancer. Intravenous ivuxolimab was administered to patients every 2 weeks at six dose levels: 0.01, 0.1, 0.3, 1.5, 3 and 10 mg/kg. The paper reports the monotherapy dose-escalation portion (N ≈ 50 patients) of the phase I ivuxolimab trial. In the dose-escalation cohort, more than 75% of patients were male, and the mean age was around 60 years, with a range of roughly 23 to 85. Prior anti-PD-1, anti-PD-L1 or anti-CTLA-4 therapy was permitted, and checkpoint inhibitors had been received by 40% to 50% of dose-escalation patients. Partial responses occurred in three dose-escalation patients, of whom one had hepatocellular carcinoma and two had cutaneous melanoma. The purpose of peripheral TCRbeta sequencing was to test whether ivuxolimab changed TCR sequence diversity and led to clonal T-cell expansion. Broader findings and caveats from the paper: Clonal expansion of both CD4+ and CD8+ blood T cells was observed from baseline to week 6 at doses 0.1 to 3.0 mg/kg. In the 0.1-3.0 mg/kg groups, partial responders had among the lowest normalized peripheral clonal expansion, particularly in CD8+ T cells. The antigen specificity of the peripheral T cells that underwent clonal expansion was not determined. After ivuxolimab, expanded clones were on average more numerous among CD8+ T cells than among CD4+ T cells. Low levels of normalized T-cell clonal expansion were also seen in some patients who did not respond.

Genomic DNA was isolated from the sorted cells so that the TCRbeta CDR3 region could be sequenced. The immunoSEQ Assay was used for sequencing of TCRbeta CDR3 regions. Here the immuneACCESS table is served through TCRdb, limited to in-frame sequences with V and J called. Missing clones are a known gap in these copies; in checked studies unresolved V genes cover under half, and the rest lacks a known reason. The sample has under 95,000 clones on record, approximately 86% of them singletons. The ten largest make up around 0.78% of the sample. As for this clone: There is no known antigen for this receptor. No much larger clone exists at a distance of one base, and base qualities are not known.

Patients with autoimmune disease history or receiving systemic immunosuppression were excluded from the trial. Peripheral blood for TCR sequencing was collected from all dose cohorts at baseline, on cycle 4 day 1, and on cycle 7 day 1. Samples came from an open-label, multicenter, first-in-human phase I dose-escalation trial of ivuxolimab. Adults with locally advanced or metastatic melanoma, renal cell, hepatocellular, or head and neck squamous cell carcinoma were enrolled in the trial. Before TCR sequencing, CD4+ T cells and CD8+ T cells were sorted from peripheral blood as separate populations. The germline V end is reduced by 4 bases and the J end by 4 bases; junction bases left unmatched: 6. The CDR3 runs 16 residues from the cysteine to the phenylalanine. Here the CDR3 DNA is all that survives: 48 bases in frame from base 1. CDR1 SEHNR and CDR2 FQNEAQ were looked up in the germline V gene (reference sequence).

The sequence joins TRBV7-9 to TRBJ2-5, with 13 junctional bases fitting TRBD2. The sample here was CD4+ or CD8+ T cells sorted from blood, taken in a trial of the OX40 agonist ivuxolimab. The sequence was collected from an adult with an advanced solid tumor such as melanoma, head and neck, liver or kidney cancer. The CDR3 reads as follows: CASSSSTSGGPETQYF. The DNA reads as follows: TGTGCCAGCAGCTCTTCGACTAGCGGGGGGCCAGAGACCCAGTACTTC.